The 5 T cell receptor beta chains below were found in one sample sequenced in a study of cytomegalovirus exposure and HLA in healthy donors. PCR was performed using 60 Vbeta and 13 Jbeta primers. TCRdb's table, derived via immunoSEQ multiplex PCR, lists solely in-frame clones and lacks some. This sample has some 130,000 clones, with about 80% found just once. Specimen: PBMCs. The receptors originated from a boy aged 2 to 9 in good health and CMV-seronegative.

The chain recombines TRBV15 with TRBJ2-1; D perhaps matches TRBD1 (6 bases). The V gene's germline CDR1 is LNHNV and CDR2 YYDKDF (reference sequence). CDR3 size: 16 residues. The germline V and J ends were trimmed by 0 bases and 8 bases, with 17 bases remaining between them. The DNA of the CDR3 is TGTGCCACCAGCAGAGATAAAACGCTCAGGGGCGATGAGCAGTTCTTC. This translates into CATSRDKTLRGDEQFF.

The chain carries TRBV4-1 and TRBJ2-7; D perhaps matches TRBD1 (5 bases). This CDR3 contains 15 residues. Germline CDR1 is MGHRA and CDR2 is YSYEKL. Trimming removed 3 bases at V and 2 bases at J, with 14 bases between. CDR3 in amino acids: CASSQGLLGTYEQYV. The CDR3 DNA is TGCGCCAGCAGCCAGGGGCTCCTTGGTACCTACGAGCAGTACGTC.

The chain is built from TRBV7-3 and TRBJ2-3, with 9 nucleotides matching TRBD2. The CDR3 runs to 15 residues. Germline V CDR1 and CDR2: SGHTA, FQGTGA. J lost 5 bases, V lost 1 base, and 4 bases had no gene match. CDR3 DNA sequence: TGTGCCAGCAGCTTAAGCGGGGGGGCAATAGATACGCAGTATTTT. It codes for CASSLSGGAIDTQYF.

The chain recombines TRBV7-2 with TRBJ2-3, with D possibly TRBD1 on 6 matching bases. The CDR3 is 15 residues long. The V end was cut by 5 bases, the J end by 6 bases, with 18 bases between. Germline V gives CDR1 SGHTA, CDR2 FQGNSA. Here the CDR3 DNA reads TGTGCCAGCAGCGCAACAGGGCAGCCCGTGGATACGCAGTATTTT. It yields the protein CASSATGQPVDTQYF.

V is TRBV5-1 and J is TRBJ2-5, with a weak D call TRBD2 (5 bases). The assigned J gene may be wrong: the sequence end matches TRBJ2-7 better. The CDR3 length is 16 residues. Germline V lookup: CDR1 SGHRS, CDR2 YFSETQ. The CDR3 reads CASSFRQDSLPYEQYF. The CDR3 nucleotides are TGCGCCAGCAGCTTTCGGCAGGACTCACTACCCTACGAGCAGTACTTC.